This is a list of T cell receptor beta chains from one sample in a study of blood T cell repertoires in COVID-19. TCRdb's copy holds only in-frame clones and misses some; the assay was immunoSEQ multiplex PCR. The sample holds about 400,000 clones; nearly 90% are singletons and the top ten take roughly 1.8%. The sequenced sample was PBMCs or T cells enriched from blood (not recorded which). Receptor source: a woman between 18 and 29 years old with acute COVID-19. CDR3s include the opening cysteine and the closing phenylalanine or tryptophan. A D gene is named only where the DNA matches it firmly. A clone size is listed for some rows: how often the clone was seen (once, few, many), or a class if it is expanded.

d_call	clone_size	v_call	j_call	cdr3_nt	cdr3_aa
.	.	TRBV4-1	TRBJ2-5	TGCGCCAGCAGCCAAGGAAGGGGCCTCCAAGAGACCCAGTACTTC	CASSQGRGLQETQYF
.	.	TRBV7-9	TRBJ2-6	TGTGCCAGCAGCTTAATTTCCTCCAGACTCTCTGGGGCCAACGTCCTGACTTTC	CASSLISSRLSGANVLTF
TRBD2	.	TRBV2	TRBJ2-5	TGTGCCAGCAGTGTCTTAAGGACTAGCCTTGAGACCCAGTACTTC	CASSVLRTSLETQYF
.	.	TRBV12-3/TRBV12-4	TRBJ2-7	TGTGCCAGCAGTTTAGGGCAACGCGAGCAGTACTTC	CASSLGQREQYF
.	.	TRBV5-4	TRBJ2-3	TGTGCCAGCACCGGCGGGGCCGCCCCGGCAGATACGCAGTATTTT	CASTGGAAPADTQYF
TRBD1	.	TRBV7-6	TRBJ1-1	TGTGCCAGCAGCTTAGATTCGGGGTTTAGGGGGCTCGGTGAAGCTTTCTTT	CASSLDSGFRGLGEAFF
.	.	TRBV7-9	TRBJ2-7	TGTGCCAGCACCCCGGGCAGGGGATTGGGGGAGCAGTACTTC	CASTPGRGLGEQYF
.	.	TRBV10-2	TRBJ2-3	TGCGCCAGCAGTGCGACTAGCACAGATACGCAGTATTTT	CASSATSTDTQYF
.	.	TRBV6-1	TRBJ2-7	TGTGCCAGCAGTGAAGCTTTCCTAGAGAGCTCCTACGAGCAGTACTTC	CASSEAFLESSYEQYF
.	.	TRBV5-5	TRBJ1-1	TGTGCCAGCAGCTTAGACAGCCTGAACACTGAAGCTTTCTTT	CASSLDSLNTEAFF
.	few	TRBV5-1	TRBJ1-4	TGCGCCAGCAGCTCGCGGTACATTAATGAAAAACTGTTTTTT	CASSSRYINEKLFF
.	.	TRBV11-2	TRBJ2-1	TGTGCCAGCAGCGTAAGCGGGCGCTCCTACAATGAGCAGTTCTTC	CASSVSGRSYNEQFF
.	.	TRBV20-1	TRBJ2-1	TGCAGTGCTAGTCTAGATAGTGGGACTCTAGGGCAGTTCTTC	CSASLDSGTLGQFF
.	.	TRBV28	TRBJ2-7	TGTGCCTGCAGGGGGGGGCGGGGAGCCTACGAGCAGTACTTC	CACRGGRGAYEQYF
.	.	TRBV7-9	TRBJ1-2	TGTGCCAGCAGCCCGAACCAGAGGGTTGGCTACACCTTC	CASSPNQRVGYTF
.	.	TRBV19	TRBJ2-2	TGTGCCAGTAGTATAAGAGGTATTGGCGGGGAGCTGTTTTTT	CASSIRGIGGELFF
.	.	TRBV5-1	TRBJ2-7	TGCGCCAGCAGCTTGCTCAGGGGCGCGGAGGACGAGCAGTACTTC	CASSLLRGAEDEQYF
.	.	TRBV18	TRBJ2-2	TGTGCCAGCTCACCACGGAGCCAGGGGAGTTCCACCGGGGAGCTGTTTTTT	CASSPRSQGSSTGELFF
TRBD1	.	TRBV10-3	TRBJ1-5	TGTGCCATGTCCGCACAGGGGGATCAGCCCCAGCATTTT	CAMSAQGDQPQHF
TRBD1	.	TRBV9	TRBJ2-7	TGTGCCAGCGCCGGGACAGGGGATTACGAGCAGTACTTC	CASAGTGDYEQYF
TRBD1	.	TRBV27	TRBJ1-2	TGTGCCAGCAGCCGGGACAGGGGGTATGGCTACACCTTC	CASSRDRGYGYTF
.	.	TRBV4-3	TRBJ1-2	TGCGCCAGCAGCCAAGATTTGGGGCAGCCCTATAAACTAAATGGCTACACCTTC	CASSQDLGQPYKLNGYTF
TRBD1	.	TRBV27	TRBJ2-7	TGTGCCAGCAGGGGGGACAGGCCCGTTAGAAACGAGCAGTACTTC	CASRGDRPVRNEQYF
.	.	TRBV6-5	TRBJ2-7	TGTGCCAGCAGTTACTCTCGGGTAACCTACGAGCAGTACTTC	CASSYSRVTYEQYF
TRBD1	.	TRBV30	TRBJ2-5	TGTGCCGGAAACAGGGGGCCTGGGGAGACGCAAGAGACCCAGTACTTC	CAGNRGPGETQETQYF
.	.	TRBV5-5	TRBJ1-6	TGTGCCAGCAGCTTGGGACAGTTAAATAATTCACCCCTCCACTTT	CASSLGQLNNSPLHF
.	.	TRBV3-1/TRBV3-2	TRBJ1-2	TGTGCCAGCAGCCAAGGTAACAATAACTATGGCTACACCTTC	CASSQGNNNYGYTF
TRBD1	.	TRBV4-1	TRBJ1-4	TGCGCCAGCAGCCAAGAACAGGGGGAAAAAGAAAAACTGTTTTTT	CASSQEQGEKEKLFF
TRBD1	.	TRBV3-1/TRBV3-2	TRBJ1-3	TGTGCCAGCAGTGAGGGCAGGGGGCTGAGAAACACCATATATTTT	CASSEGRGLRNTIYF
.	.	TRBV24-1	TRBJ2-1	TGTGCCACCAGTGATTTGATCGGAGGGACCTACAATGAGCAGTTCTTC	CATSDLIGGTYNEQFF
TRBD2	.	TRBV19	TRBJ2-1	TGTGCCAGTAGTCCTGGACTAGCGGGGAATCGCCTGAAATACAATGAGCAGTTCTTC	CASSPGLAGNRLKYNEQFF
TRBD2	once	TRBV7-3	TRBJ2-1	TGTGCCAGCAGCCCCCGGACTAGCGGGGGGGCGGGTGAGCAGTTCTTC	CASSPRTSGGAGEQFF
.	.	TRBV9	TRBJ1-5	TGTGCCAGCAGCGTAGCAGGGCTTAATCAGCCCCAGCATTTT	CASSVAGLNQPQHF
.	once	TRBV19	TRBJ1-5	TGTGCCAGTAGTAGCTCAGGGTATCAGCCCCAGCATTTT	CASSSSGYQPQHF
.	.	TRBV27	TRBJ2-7	TGTGCCAGCAGTTCGACACCGGGACAAAGCTACGAGCAGTACTTC	CASSSTPGQSYEQYF
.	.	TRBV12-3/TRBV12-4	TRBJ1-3	TGTGCCAGCAGTTCTACCGGAAACACCATATATTTT	CASSSTGNTIYF
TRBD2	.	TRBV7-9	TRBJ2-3	TGTGCCAGCAGCTCCCAGCGGGGGGCTTACACAGATACGCAGTATTTT	CASSSQRGAYTDTQYF
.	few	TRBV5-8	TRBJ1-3	TGTGCCAGCAGCTTGGCCGTCCAGGCTGGAAACACCATATATTTT	CASSLAVQAGNTIYF
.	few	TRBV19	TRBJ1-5	TGTGCCAGTAGTATGTCAGGGGTCCGCAATCAGCCCCAGCATTTT	CASSMSGVRNQPQHF
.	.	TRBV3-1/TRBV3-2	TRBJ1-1	TGTGCCAGCAGCCAAGTCGCGGGGGCGGGAACTGAAGCTTTCTTT	CASSQVAGAGTEAFF
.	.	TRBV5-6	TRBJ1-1	TGTGCCAGCAGCCGTAGGGACTTTCAGAACACTGAAGCTTTCTTT	CASSRRDFQNTEAFF
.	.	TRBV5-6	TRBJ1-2	TGTGCCAGCAGCTATGACAGACGCTATGGCTACACCTTC	CASSYDRRYGYTF
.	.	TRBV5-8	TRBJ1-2	TGTGCCAGCACTCCCCTTTGGGGAGTCTATGGCTACACCTTC	CASTPLWGVYGYTF
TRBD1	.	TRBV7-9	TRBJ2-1	TGTGCCAGCAGCTCGGCCGGGACAGGCCGATACAATGAGCAGTTCTTC	CASSSAGTGRYNEQFF
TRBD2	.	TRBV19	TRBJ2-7	TGTGCCAGTAGTACTAGCGGACCCTACGAGCAGTACTTC	CASSTSGPYEQYF
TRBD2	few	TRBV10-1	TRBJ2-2	TGCGCCAGCAGTACGACTAGCGGGACGTCCATCGGGGAGCTGTTTTTT	CASSTTSGTSIGELFF
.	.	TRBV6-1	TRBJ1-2	TGTGCCAGCAGTGAAGGGACAGAGGATGGCTACACCTTC	CASSEGTEDGYTF
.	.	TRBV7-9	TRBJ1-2	TGTGCCAGCAGCTTCATACAGGAGGGCTATGGCTACACCTTC	CASSFIQEGYGYTF
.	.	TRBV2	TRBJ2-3	TGTGCCAGCATGTCCACGAGGACAGATACGCAGTATTTT	CASMSTRTDTQYF